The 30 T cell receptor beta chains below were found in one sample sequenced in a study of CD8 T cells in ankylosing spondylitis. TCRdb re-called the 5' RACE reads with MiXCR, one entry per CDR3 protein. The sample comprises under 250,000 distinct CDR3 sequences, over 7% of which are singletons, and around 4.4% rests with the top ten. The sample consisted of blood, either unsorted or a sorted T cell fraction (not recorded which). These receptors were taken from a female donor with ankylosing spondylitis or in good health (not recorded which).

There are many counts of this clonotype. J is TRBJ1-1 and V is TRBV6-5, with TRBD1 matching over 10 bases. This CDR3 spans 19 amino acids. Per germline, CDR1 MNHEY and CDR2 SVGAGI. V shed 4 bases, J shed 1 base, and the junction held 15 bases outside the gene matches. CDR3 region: CASSSPLVTGGKGNTEAFF. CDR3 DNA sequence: TGTGCCAGCAGTTCCCCCCTAGTGACAGGGGGCAAAGGGAACACTGAAGCTTTCTTT.

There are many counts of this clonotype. The CDR3, as DNA: TGTGCCAGCAGCTCCGGACAGGGCTGGGAAAATCAGCCCCAGCATTTT. Translated, it gives CASSSGQGWENQPQHF. The chain couples TRBV12-3 or TRBV12-4 to TRBJ1-5; 8 bases match TRBD1. Losses at the gene ends were 6 bases for V and 4 bases for J; bases not matched to a gene: 11. The CDR3 is made up of 16 amino acids.

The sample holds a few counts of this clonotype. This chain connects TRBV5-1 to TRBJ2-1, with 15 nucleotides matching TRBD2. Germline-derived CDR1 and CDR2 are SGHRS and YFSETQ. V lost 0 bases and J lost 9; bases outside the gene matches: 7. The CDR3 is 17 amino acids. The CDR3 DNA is TGCGCCAGCAGCTTGGATGAAGGGACTAGCGGGAGGATTGAGCAGTTCTTC. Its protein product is CASSLDEGTSGRIEQFF.

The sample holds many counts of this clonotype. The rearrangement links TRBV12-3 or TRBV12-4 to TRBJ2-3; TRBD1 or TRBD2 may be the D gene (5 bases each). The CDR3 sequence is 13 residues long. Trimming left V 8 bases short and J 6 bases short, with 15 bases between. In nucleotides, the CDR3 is TGTGCCAGCCGAAAACTAGGGGTGGATACGCAGTATTTT. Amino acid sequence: CASRKLGVDTQYF.

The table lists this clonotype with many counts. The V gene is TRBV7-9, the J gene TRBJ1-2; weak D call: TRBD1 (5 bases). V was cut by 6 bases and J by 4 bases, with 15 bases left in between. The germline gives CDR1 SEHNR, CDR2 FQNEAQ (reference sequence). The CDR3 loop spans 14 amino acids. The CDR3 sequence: CASRTTGATYGYTF. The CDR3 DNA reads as TGTGCCAGCAGGACTACAGGAGCAACCTATGGCTACACCTTC.

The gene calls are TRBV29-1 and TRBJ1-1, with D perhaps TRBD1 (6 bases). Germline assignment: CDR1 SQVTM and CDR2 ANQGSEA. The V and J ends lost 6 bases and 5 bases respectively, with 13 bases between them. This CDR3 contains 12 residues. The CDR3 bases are TGCAGCGTGAGGGGAAGGGGGACTGAAGCTTTCTTT. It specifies CSVRGRGTEAFF.

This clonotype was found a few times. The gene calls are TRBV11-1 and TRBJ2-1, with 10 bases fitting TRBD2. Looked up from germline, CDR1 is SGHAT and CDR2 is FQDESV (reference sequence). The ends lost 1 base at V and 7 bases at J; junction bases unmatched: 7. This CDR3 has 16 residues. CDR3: CASSLGSSGSSNEQFF. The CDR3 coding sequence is TGTGCCAGCAGCTTAGGGTCTAGCGGGAGTAGTAATGAGCAGTTCTTC.

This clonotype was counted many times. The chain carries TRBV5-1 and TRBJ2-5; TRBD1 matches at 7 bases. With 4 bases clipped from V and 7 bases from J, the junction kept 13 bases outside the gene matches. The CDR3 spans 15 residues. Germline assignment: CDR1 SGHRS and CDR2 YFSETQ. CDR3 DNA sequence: TGCGCCAGCAGCGGGGACAGTGGAGGAGTGCGGACCCAGTACTTC. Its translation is CASSGDSGGVRTQYF.

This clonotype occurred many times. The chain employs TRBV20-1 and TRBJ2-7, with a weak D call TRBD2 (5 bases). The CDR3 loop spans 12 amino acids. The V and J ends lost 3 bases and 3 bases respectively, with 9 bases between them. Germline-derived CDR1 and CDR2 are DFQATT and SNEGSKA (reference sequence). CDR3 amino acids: CSASPSGYEQYF. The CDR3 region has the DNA TGCAGTGCTAGTCCCAGCGGCTACGAGCAGTACTTC.

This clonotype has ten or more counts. The chain's CDR3 is CASSQGRESTQYF. For the CDR3, the DNA is TGTGCCAGCAGCCAAGGTCGGGAGAGTACGCAGTATTTT. The chain carries TRBV3-1 and TRBJ2-3, with D tentatively TRBD2 (6 bases). This CDR3 region has 13 residues. Germline V lookup: CDR1 LGHDT, CDR2 YNNKEL (reference sequence). The V and J ends lost 1 base and 8 bases respectively, with 10 bases between them.

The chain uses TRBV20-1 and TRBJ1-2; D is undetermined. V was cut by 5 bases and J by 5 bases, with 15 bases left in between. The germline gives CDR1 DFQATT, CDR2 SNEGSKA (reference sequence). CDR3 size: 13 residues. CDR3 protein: CSALDRADYGYTF. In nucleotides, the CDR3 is TGCAGTGCTCTTGACCGGGCCGATTATGGCTACACCTTC.

The CDR3 bases are TGTGCCAGCAGTCTAACTAGCGTCTCCTACGAGCAGTACTTC. Its translation: CASSLTSVSYEQYF. The V gene is TRBV28, the J gene TRBJ2-7, with 7 bases that match TRBD2. The length of the CDR3 is 14 residues. CDR1 is MDHEN, CDR2 SYDVKM, per germline. The junction had 4 bases not matched to a gene; V was cut back by 5 bases and J by 0 bases.

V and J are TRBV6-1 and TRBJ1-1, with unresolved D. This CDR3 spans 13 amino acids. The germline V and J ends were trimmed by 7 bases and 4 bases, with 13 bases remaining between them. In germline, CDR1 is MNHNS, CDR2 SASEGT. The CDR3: CASTLGQVTEAFF. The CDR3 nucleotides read TGTGCCAGCACACTTGGGCAAGTCACTGAAGCTTTCTTT.

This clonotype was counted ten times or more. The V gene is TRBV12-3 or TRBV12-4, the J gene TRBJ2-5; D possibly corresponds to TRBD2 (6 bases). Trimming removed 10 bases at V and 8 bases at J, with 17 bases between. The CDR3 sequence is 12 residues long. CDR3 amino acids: CATSLGRITQYF. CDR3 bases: TGTGCCACTTCCTTGGGGAGGATTACCCAGTACTTC.

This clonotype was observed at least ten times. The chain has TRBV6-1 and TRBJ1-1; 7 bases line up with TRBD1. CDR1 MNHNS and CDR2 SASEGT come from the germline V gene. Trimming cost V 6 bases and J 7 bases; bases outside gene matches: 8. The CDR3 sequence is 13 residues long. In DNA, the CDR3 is TGTGCCAGCAGACGACAGGGTAGTCTTGAAGCTTTCTTT. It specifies CASRRQGSLEAFF.

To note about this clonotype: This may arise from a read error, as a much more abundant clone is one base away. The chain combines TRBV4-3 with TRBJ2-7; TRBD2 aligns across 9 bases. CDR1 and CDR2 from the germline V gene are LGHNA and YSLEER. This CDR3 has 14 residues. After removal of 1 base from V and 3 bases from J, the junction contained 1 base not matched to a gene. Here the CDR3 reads CASSQGRGGYEQYF. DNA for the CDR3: TGCGCCAGCAGCCAAGGGCGGGGGGGCTACGAGCAGTACTTC.

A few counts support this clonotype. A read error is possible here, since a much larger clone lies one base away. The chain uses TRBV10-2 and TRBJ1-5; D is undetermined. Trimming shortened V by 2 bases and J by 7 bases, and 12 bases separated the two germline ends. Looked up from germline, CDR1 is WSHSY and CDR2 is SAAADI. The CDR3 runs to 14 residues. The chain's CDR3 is CASSEPGTGQPQHF. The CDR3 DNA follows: TGCGCCAGCAGTGAGCCGGGTACGGGGCAGCCCCAGCATTTT.

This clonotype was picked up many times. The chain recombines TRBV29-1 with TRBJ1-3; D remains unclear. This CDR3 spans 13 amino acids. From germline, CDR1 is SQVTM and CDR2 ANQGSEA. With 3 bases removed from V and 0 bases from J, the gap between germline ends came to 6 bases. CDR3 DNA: TGCAGCGTTGAGAGAAACTCTGGAAACACCATATATTTT. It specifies CSVERNSGNTIYF.

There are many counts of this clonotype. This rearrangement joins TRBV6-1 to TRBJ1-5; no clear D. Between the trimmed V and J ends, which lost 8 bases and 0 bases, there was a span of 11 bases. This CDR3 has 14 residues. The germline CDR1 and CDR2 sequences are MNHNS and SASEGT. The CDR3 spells CASHGEYSNQPQHF. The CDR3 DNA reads TGTGCCAGCCATGGCGAGTATAGCAATCAGCCCCAGCATTTT.

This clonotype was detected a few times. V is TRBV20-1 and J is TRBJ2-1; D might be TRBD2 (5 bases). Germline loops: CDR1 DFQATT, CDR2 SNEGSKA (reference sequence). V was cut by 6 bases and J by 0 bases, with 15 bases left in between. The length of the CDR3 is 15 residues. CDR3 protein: CSANKRSFSYNEQFF. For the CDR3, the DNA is TGCAGTGCAAATAAGCGGTCCTTCTCCTACAATGAGCAGTTCTTC.

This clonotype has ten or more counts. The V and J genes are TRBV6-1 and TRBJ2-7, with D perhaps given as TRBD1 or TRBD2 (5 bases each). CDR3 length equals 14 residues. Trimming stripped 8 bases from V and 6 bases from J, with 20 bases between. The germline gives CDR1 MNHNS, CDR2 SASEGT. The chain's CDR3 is CASGKGTRPGEQYF. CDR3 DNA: TGTGCCAGCGGAAAAGGGACCCGCCCCGGCGAGCAGTACTTC.

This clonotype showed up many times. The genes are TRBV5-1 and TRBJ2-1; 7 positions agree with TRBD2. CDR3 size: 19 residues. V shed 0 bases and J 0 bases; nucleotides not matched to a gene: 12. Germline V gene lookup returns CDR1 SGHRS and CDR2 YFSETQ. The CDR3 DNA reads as TGCGCCAGCAGCTTGGATGGTGGGGCTAGCGGCCTCTCCTACAATGAGCAGTTCTTC. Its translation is CASSLDGGASGLSYNEQFF.

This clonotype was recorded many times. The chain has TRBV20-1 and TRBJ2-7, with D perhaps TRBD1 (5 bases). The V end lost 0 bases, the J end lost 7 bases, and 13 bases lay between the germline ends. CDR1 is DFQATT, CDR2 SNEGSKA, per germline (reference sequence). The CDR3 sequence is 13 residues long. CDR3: CSARDGYRGEQYF. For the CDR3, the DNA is TGCAGTGCTAGAGATGGGTATAGGGGAGAGCAGTACTTC.

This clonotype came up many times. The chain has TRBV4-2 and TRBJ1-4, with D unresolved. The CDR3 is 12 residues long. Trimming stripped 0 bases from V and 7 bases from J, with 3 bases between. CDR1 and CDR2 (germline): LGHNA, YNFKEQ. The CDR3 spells CASSQEREKLFF. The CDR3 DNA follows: TGTGCCAGCAGCCAAGAGCGTGAAAAACTGTTTTTT.

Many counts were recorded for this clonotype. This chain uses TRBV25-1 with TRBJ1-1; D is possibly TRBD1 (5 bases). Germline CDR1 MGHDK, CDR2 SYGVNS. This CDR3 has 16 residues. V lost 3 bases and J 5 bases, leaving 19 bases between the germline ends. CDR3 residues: CASSERSGGWGTEAFF. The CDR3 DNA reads TGTGCCAGCAGTGAGAGGTCGGGGGGTTGGGGAACTGAAGCTTTCTTT.

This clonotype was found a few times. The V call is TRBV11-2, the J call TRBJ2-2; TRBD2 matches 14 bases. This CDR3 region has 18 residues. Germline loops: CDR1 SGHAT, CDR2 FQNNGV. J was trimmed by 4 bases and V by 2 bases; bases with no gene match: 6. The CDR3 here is CASSLIGTSGRGTGELFF. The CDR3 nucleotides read TGTGCCAGCAGCTTAATTGGGACTAGCGGGAGAGGCACCGGGGAGCTGTTTTTT. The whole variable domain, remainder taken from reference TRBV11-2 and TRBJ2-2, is EAGVAQSPRYKIIEKRQSVAFWCNPISGHATLYWYQQILGQGPKLLIQFQNNGVVDDSQLPKDRFSAERLKGVDSTLKIQPAKLEDSAVYLCASSLIGTSGRGTGELFFGEGSRLTVL.

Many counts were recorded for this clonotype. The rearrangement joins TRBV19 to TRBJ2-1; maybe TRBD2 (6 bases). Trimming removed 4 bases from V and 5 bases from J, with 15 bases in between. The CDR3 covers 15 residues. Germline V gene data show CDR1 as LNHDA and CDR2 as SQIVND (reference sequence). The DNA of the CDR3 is TGTGCCAGTAGTACCGTAGCGGCCGGGGACAATGAGCAGTTCTTC. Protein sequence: CASSTVAAGDNEQFF.

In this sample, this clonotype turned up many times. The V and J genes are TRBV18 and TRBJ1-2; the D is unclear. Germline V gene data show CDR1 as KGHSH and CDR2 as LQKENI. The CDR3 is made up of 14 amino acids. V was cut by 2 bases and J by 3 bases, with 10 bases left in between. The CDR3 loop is CASSPDPVHYGYTF. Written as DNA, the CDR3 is TGTGCCAGCTCACCAGATCCGGTTCACTATGGCTACACCTTC.

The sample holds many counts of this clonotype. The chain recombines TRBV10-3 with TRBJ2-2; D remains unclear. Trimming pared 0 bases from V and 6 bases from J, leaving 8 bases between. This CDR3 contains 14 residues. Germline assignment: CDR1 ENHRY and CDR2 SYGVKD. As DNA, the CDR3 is TGTGCCATCAGTGAGTCGGGCGGTGCCGGGGAGCTGTTTTTT. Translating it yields CAISESGGAGELFF.

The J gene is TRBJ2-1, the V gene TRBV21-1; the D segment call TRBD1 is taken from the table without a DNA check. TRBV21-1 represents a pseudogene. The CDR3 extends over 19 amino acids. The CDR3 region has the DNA TGTGCCAGCAGCAAAGCGAGTGAGGGGATACCGAGCTCCTACAATGAGCAGTTCTTC. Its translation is CASSKASEGIPSSYNEQFF.